A selection of T cell receptor beta chains follows, all from one sample in a study of OX40 agonist ivuxolimab in advanced cancers. Produced via immunoSEQ multiplex PCR; TCRdb's table is partial and in-frame only. This table has 92,000 or so clones, less than 85% appearing once. Sequenced here: CD4+ or CD8+ T cells sorted from blood, sampled in a trial of the OX40 agonist ivuxolimab. Receptor source: an adult with an advanced solid tumor such as melanoma, head and neck, liver or kidney cancer. Both conserved end residues are part of each CDR3.

cdr3_length | v_call | cdr3_aa
13 | TRBV18 | CASSPDKDYGYTF
14 | TRBV9 | CASSAGTYQETQYF
15 | TRBV6-5 | CASRSSGTGDYEQYF
15 | TRBV19 | CASSPRTGKYQPQHF
13 | TRBV5-1 | CASSLDGNYGYTF
18 | TRBV7-2 | CASSQNRGGMTSTDTQYF
14 | TRBV7-6 | CASSLATAEETQYF
15 | TRBV9 | CASSPEGRLTDTQYF
14 | TRBV18 | CASSPGLAYNEQFF
16 | TRBV5-2 | CASSQDLGPGSYGYTF
11 | TRBV19 | CASSINQPQHF
14 | TRBV6-5 | CASSFATRGTEAFF
14 | TRBV6-5 | CASSYSAVNNEQYF
15 | TRBV6-1 | CATPGGSSYNSPLHF
14 | TRBV7-2 | CASSSGGVLVTQYF
15 | TRBV21-1 | CASSEAGRAAGEQYF
15 | TRBV4-1 | CASSQELALTYEQYF
14 | TRBV1 | CTSSRDREVYGYTF
13 | TRBV9 | CASSVDYTGELFF
15 | TRBV9 | CASSVGTSGSSEQYF
12 | TRBV7-9 | CASSPIREKLFF
15 | TRBV9 | CASSVEGQGTYGYTF
16 | TRBV5-4 | CASSLEGPSALYGYTF
13 | TRBV27 | CASSFLGGDEQFF
14 | TRBV5-6 | CASSLGPRGTEAFF
15 | TRBV7-9 | CASSGGTSGTDTQYF
14 | TRBV7-2 | CASSSWGSNTEAFF
14 | TRBV6-5 | CASSYSTGQDTQYF
13 | TRBV6-1 | CASEIAGGREQFF
13 | TRBV10-1 | CASSRLGQETQYF
15 | TRBV7-9 | CASSSSGVAGNTIYF
17 | TRBV5-1 | CASSSTPGQGLTGELFF
15 | TRBV19 | CASSTILSGANVLTF
14 | TRBV6-9 | CASSYGQGRREQYF
14 | TRBV19 | CASSINGLAYEQYF
15 | TRBV15 | CATSREGDRNTEAFF
15 | TRBV5-1 | CASSLEWAGTDTQYF
15 | TRBV29-1 | CSVNPLRALGETQYF
12 | TRBV2 | CASRGEPDTQYF
13 | TRBV30 | CAWSSFYNSPLHF
16 | TRBV11-2 | CASSLLSVSSYNEQFF
14 | TRBV6-4 | CASSARSGAGELFF
14 | TRBV5-1 | CASSLGVGMYEQYF
13 | TRBV9 | CASSERGRGEQYF
12 | TRBV19 | CASSPGHTEAFF
11 | TRBV30 | CAWSGQGGYTF
16 | TRBV6-1 | CASSEGFSRASYEQYF
15 | TRBV5-6 | CASSQRLRVSYEQYF
15 | TRBV6-5 | CASRDRTTGANVLTF
17 | TRBV5-1 | CASSPFSLAGGPYEQYF
14 | TRBV10-2 | CASRGSGRSDTQYF
13 | TRBV5-6 | CASSLAANNEQFF
16 | TRBV6-6 | CASRTGLASLGNEQFF